This T cell receptor (beta chain) was captured by sequencing in a study of identical twins. TCRdb reprocessed the 5' RACE reads via MiXCR and lists one record per CDR3 protein. The table includes roughly 280,000 distinct CDR3 sequences, roughly 9.8% detected once. There were only healthy Caucasians among the donors. The V gene lost 8 bases and the J gene lost 5 bases, with 18 bases spanning the gap. There are 13 residues in the CDR3. Germline V gene sequence: CDR1 SQVTM, CDR2 ANQGSEA. In its sample, this clonotype was seen many times. Antigen: not known. Study conclusions and caveats: The authors noted that invariant MAIT and iNKT cells could partly confound zero-insertion analyses. High-abundance cord blood beta clonotypes had fewer insertions; memory repertoires showed none.

The data also belong to a second study, concerning yellow fever vaccine responses in identical twins. From that report: Twins' vaccine T cell responses were reported to seem partly convergent and partly personalized.

J is TRBJ1-2 and V is TRBV29-1; TRBD1 might be the D (5 bases). The TCR comes from a woman aged 18-29 years in good health. The sample consisted of CD8+ T cells sorted from blood. The CDR3 spells CSSGPLGTYGYTF. DNA for the CDR3: TGCAGCTCTGGCCCACTAGGGACTTATGGCTACACCTTC.